Each of the 22 T cell receptor beta chains below was sequenced from the same sample in a study of patients and donors after allogeneic stem cell transplantation. MiXCR was run by TCRdb on the RT-PCR reads, yielding one entry per CDR3 protein. The sample lists more than 55,000 distinct CDR3 sequences, about an eighth occurring once. The sequenced sample was blood, either unsorted or a sorted T cell fraction (not recorded which). Source of these receptors: a human donor who was either an allogeneic HSCT recipient or a stem cell or donor lymphocyte infusion donor (not recorded which). It is not recorded whose cells these are; they may come from a transplant donor.

This clonotype was detected a few times. This chain connects TRBV12-3 or TRBV12-4 to TRBJ2-6, with 7 bases aligning to TRBD1. CDR3 length: 18 residues. V lost 6 bases to trimming and J lost 2 bases; unmatched junction nucleotides: 13. The CDR3, as DNA: TGTGCCAGCAGCAAACTGACGACAGGGACGGCTGGGGCCAACGTCCTGACTTTC. It translates to CASSKLTTGTAGANVLTF.

This clonotype occurred many times. The V and J genes are TRBV5-1 and TRBJ1-1; unclear D gene. The CDR3 runs to 15 residues. V lost 2 bases to trimming and J lost 6 bases, with 17 bases between them. Per the germline V gene, CDR1 is SGHRS and CDR2 is YFSETQ. The CDR3 DNA reads as TGCGCCAGCAGCTTTACACACCCGAATCCCGCTGAAGCTTTCTTT. This translates into CASSFTHPNPAEAFF.

This clonotype was recorded at least ten times. The CDR3 spells CSAKRTQGLNQPQHF. DNA of the CDR3: TGCAGTGCTAAAAGAACACAGGGGCTCAATCAGCCCCAGCATTTT. The chain joins TRBV20-1 to TRBJ1-5; 7 bases are shared with TRBD1. After removal of 4 bases from V and 3 bases from J, the junction contained 9 bases not matched to a gene. Per the germline V gene, CDR1 is DFQATT and CDR2 is SNEGSKA (reference sequence). The CDR3 contains 15 residues.

The sample holds many counts of this clonotype. The J gene is TRBJ1-1, the V gene TRBV5-1; no reliable D call. Trimming left V 0 bases short and J 5 bases short, with 14 bases between. CDR1 is SGHRS and CDR2 is YFSETQ in the germline V gene. The CDR3 has 15 residues. The CDR3 bases are TGCGCCAGCAGCTTGGAGGCCCGGGTTGGTACTGAAGCTTTCTTT. This translates into CASSLEARVGTEAFF.

This chain joins TRBV20-1 and TRBJ1-6; no firm D call. Trimming shortened V by 0 bases and J by 8 bases, and 20 bases separated the two germline ends. Germline assignment: CDR1 DFQATT and CDR2 SNEGSKA (reference sequence). The CDR3 totals 17 residues. DNA of the CDR3: TGCAGTGCTAGAGATTCAGAAGGTGGGGTTCGGTATTCACCCCTCCACTTT. Protein product: CSARDSEGGVRYSPLHF.

The chain joins TRBV20-1 to TRBJ2-1; 9 bases fit TRBD2. The CDR3 is made up of 20 amino acids. V dropped 0 bases and J dropped 4; count of bases not matched to a gene: 19. CDR1 and CDR2 (germline): DFQATT, SNEGSKA (reference sequence). For the CDR3, the DNA is TGCAGTGCTAGAGATCACCTTTTACCCTTTCTAGCGGGACCGTACAATGAGCAGTTCTTC. Amino acids: CSARDHLLPFLAGPYNEQFF.

The rearrangement links TRBV7-6 to TRBJ2-1, with 8 positions matching TRBD2. The CDR3 length is 15 residues. The J segment lost 5 bases and the V segment lost 2 bases, leaving 5 bases of the junction unmatched. The germline CDR1 and CDR2 sequences are SGHVS and FNYEAQ. The CDR3 spells CASSLSNSGNNEQFF. In DNA form, the CDR3 reads TGTGCCAGCAGCTTAAGTAATAGCGGGAACAATGAGCAGTTCTTC. Supplemented by reference TRBV7-6 and TRBJ2-1, the full variable domain reads GAGVSQSPRYKVTKRGQDVALRCDPISGHVSLYWYRQALGQGPEFLTYFNYEAQQDKSGLPNDRFSAERPEGSISTLTIQRTEQRDSAMYRCASSLSNSGNNEQFFGPGTRLTVL.

This chain uses TRBV14 with TRBJ2-1; 7 nucleotides line up with TRBD2. The CDR3 runs to 17 residues. Germline V gene lookup returns CDR1 SGHDN and CDR2 FVKESK. V lost 1 base to trimming and J lost 2 bases; unmatched junction nucleotides: 8. The CDR3 DNA sequence: TGTGCCAGCAGCCAAGTCCCCAGCGGGAAAACCTACAATGAGCAGTTCTTC. Translated: CASSQVPSGKTYNEQFF.

The chain has TRBV11-2 and TRBJ2-3; no clear D. This CDR3 is 13 amino acids long. Germline lookup yields CDR1 SGHAT and CDR2 FQNNGV. Trimming removed 0 bases at V and 2 bases at J, with 3 bases between. This CDR3 reads CASSLEITDTQYF. CDR3 DNA sequence: TGTGCCAGCAGCTTAGAGATCACAGATACGCAGTATTTT.

There are a few counts of this clonotype. An end of the junction does not agree with germline; a read error may underlie this. V usage is TRBV3-1 and J usage is TRBJ1-4, with TRBD1 as a possible D gene (5 bases). Germline CDR1 and CDR2: LGHDT and YNNKEL (reference sequence). The CDR3 is 16 amino acids. CDR3 coding DNA: TGTGCCAGCAGCCAAGGTCAGGGCCTCTCAAAAAAAAAACAGTTTTTT. Its translation: CASSQGQGLSKKKQFF. Complete variable domain (other parts from reference TRBV3-1 and TRBJ1-4): DTAVSQTPKYLVTQMGNDKSIKCEQNLGHDTMYWYKQDSKKFLKIMFSYNNKELIINETVPNRFSPKSPDKAHLNLHINSLELGDSAVYFCASSQGQGLSKKKQFFGSGTQLSVL.

This clonotype has only a few counts. V and J are TRBV29-1 and TRBJ2-2; no reliable D call. The CDR3 has 16 residues. V lost 2 bases and J 5 bases, leaving 18 bases between the germline ends. From germline, CDR1 is SQVTM and CDR2 ANQGSEA. Written as DNA, the CDR3 is TGCAGCGTTGAACTAGTGTGGGGTTCGACAACCGGGGAGCTGTTTTTT. Residues: CSVELVWGSTTGELFF.

This clonotype has at least ten counts. The chain recombines TRBV27 with TRBJ1-3; D unclear. The V end lost 6 bases, the J end lost 0 bases, and 9 bases lay between the germline ends. The CDR3 loop spans 14 amino acids. Germline CDR1 MNHEY, CDR2 SMNVEV (reference sequence). CDR3 bases: TGTGCCAGCAGCCTCACATACTCTGGAAACACCATATATTTT. The encoded protein is CASSLTYSGNTIYF.

Ten or more counts support this clonotype. The genes are TRBV7-8 and TRBJ1-5; D might be TRBD1 (5 bases). V was pared by 1 base and J by 0 bases, with 10 bases between. The CDR3 sequence is 16 residues long. Germline assignment: CDR1 SGHVS and CDR2 FQNEAQ. The CDR3 sequence: CASSLDPGHSNQPQHF. The CDR3, as DNA: TGTGCCAGCAGCTTAGATCCAGGACATAGCAATCAGCCCCAGCATTTT.

This clonotype has at least ten counts. The chain recombines TRBV20-1 with TRBJ1-1; 10 bases map to TRBD1. The CDR3 has 13 amino acids. Looked up from germline, CDR1 is DFQATT and CDR2 is SNEGSKA (reference sequence). J gave up 6 bases and V 6 bases, and 7 bases lay outside the gene matches. The CDR3 protein is CSASRDRGAEAFF. Written as DNA, the CDR3 is TGCAGTGCGAGCCGGGACAGGGGTGCTGAAGCTTTCTTT.

The chain's CDR3 is CASSSGQGLVETQYF. The CDR3 DNA sequence: TGTGCCAGCAGCTCCGGACAGGGGTTGGTGGAGACCCAGTACTTC. The chain has TRBV7-3 and TRBJ2-5, with 9 nucleotides matching TRBD1. J was trimmed by 5 bases and V by 4 bases; bases with no gene match: 8. Germline V gene data show CDR1 as SGHTA and CDR2 as FQGTGA. The CDR3 totals 15 residues. The variable domain in full, completed from reference TRBV7-3 and TRBJ2-5, reads GAGVSQTPSNKVTEKGKYVELRCDPISGHTALYWYRQSLGQGPEFLIYFQGTGAADDSGLPNDRFFAVRPEGSVSTLKIQRTERGDSAVYLCASSSGQGLVETQYFGPGTRLLVL.

A few counts support this clonotype. CDR3 loop: CAISEVAGAGDTQYF. The CDR3 DNA is TGTGCCATCAGTGAGGTAGCGGGAGCCGGAGATACGCAGTATTTT. The chain uses TRBV10-3 and TRBJ2-3; the match to TRBD2 covers 9 bases. The junction had 5 bases not matched to a gene; V was cut back by 2 bases and J by 5 bases. CDR3 length: 15 residues. Germline loops: CDR1 ENHRY, CDR2 SYGVKD.

The chain has TRBV6-5 and TRBJ2-4; 8 bases align to TRBD2. There are 15 residues in the CDR3. The trim removed 0 bases at V and 7 bases at J, leaving 5 bases unmatched. The germline V gene encodes CDR1 MNHEY and CDR2 SVGAGI. The CDR3: CASSYSGGVGNIQYF. The CDR3, as DNA: TGTGCCAGCAGTTACTCCGGGGGGGTAGGGAACATTCAGTACTTC.

This clonotype appeared a few times. The V call is TRBV6-5, the J call TRBJ2-7; maybe TRBD1 (7 bases). The CDR3 spans 14 residues. The germline V gene has CDR1 MNHEY and CDR2 SVGAGI. Deletions cut 9 bases from V and 0 bases from J, with 15 bases between. Here the CDR3 DNA reads TGTGCCAGTAGGAGGGACAGCGCCTCCTACGAGCAGTACTTC. Its protein is CASRRDSASYEQYF.

This clonotype appeared many times. The chain is built from TRBV11-3 and TRBJ2-1, with D possibly matching TRBD2 (6 bases). The V and J ends lost 0 bases and 7 bases respectively, with 10 bases between them. Germline CDR1 SGHNT, CDR2 YENEEA. The CDR3 length is 14 residues. CDR3 region: CASSLERDVNEQFF. The CDR3 DNA follows: TGTGCCAGCAGCTTAGAGCGGGATGTGAATGAGCAGTTCTTC.

This clonotype was found many times. This chain uses TRBV29-1 with TRBJ2-2, with a tentative D call TRBD2 (6 bases). Germline V gene lookup returns CDR1 SQVTM and CDR2 ANQGSEA. The CDR3 extends over 13 amino acids. V dropped 7 bases and J dropped 4 bases, with 13 bases sitting between them. The DNA of the CDR3 is TGCAGCGCCTCGGGAGTGAGCACCGGGGAGCTGTTTTTT. Translated: CSASGVSTGELFF.

On this clonotype itself: Its ends do not fully match the called genes, so a read error is possible. The V gene is TRBV4-2, the J gene TRBJ2-1; D remains ambiguous. Germline V gene data show CDR1 as LGHNA and CDR2 as YNFKEQ. The CDR3 contains 17 residues. The CDR3 region has the DNA TGTGCCTGCAGCCAAGATTATGAGCGCAGCTCCTACAATGAGCAGTTCTTC. Translated: CACSQDYERSSYNEQFF.

This clonotype was seen more than once but under ten times. V and J are TRBV4-1 and TRBJ2-5, with D unclear. The CDR3 contains 16 residues. Trimming removed 4 bases from V and 5 bases from J, with 20 bases in between. CDR1 and CDR2 (germline): MGHRA, YSYEKL. CDR3 protein: CASSPSGTPSVETQYF. In DNA, the CDR3 is TGCGCCAGCAGCCCTTCGGGCACCCCCTCGGTGGAGACCCAGTACTTC.